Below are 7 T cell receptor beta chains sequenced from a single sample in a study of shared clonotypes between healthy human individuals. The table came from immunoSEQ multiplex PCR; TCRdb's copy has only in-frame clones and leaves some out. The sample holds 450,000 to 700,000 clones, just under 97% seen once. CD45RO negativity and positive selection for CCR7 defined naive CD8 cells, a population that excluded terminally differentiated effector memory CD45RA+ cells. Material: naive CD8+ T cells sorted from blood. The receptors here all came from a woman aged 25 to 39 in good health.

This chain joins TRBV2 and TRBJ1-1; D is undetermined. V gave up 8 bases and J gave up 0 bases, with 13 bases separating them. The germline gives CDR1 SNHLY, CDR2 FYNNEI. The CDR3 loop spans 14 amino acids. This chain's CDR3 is CASGEGSMNTEAFF. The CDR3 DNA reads TGTGCCAGCGGGGAAGGCAGCATGAACACTGAAGCTTTCTTT.

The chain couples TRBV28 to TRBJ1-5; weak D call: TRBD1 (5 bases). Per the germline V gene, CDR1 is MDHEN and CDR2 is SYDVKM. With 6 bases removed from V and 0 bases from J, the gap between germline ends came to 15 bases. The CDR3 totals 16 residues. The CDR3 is CASRRPTEYSNQPQHF. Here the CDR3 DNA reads TGTGCCAGCAGGCGCCCGACAGAATATAGCAATCAGCCCCAGCATTTT.

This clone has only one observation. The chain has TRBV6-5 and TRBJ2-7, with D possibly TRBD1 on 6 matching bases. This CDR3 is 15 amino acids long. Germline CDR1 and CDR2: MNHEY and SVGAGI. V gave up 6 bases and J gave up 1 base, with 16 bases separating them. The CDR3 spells CASRDYRDMSYEQYF. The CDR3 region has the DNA TGTGCCAGCAGAGACTACCGGGACATGTCCTACGAGCAGTACTTC.

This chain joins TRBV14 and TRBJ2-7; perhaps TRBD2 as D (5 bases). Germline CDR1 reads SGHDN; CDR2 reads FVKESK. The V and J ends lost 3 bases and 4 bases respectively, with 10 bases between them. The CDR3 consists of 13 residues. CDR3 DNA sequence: TGTGCCAGCAGCCACGAGGGCGCTTACGAGCAGTACTTC. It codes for CASSHEGAYEQYF. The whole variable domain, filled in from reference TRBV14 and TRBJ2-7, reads EAGVTQFPSHSVIEKGQTVTLRCDPISGHDNLYWYRRVMGKEIKFLLHFVKESKQDESGMPNNRFLAERTGGTYSTLKVQPAELEDSGVYFCASSHEGAYEQYFGPGTRLTVT.

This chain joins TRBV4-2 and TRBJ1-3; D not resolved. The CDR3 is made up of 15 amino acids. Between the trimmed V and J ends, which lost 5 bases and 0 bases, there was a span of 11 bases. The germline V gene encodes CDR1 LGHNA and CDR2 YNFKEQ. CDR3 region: CASSTRWASGNTIYF. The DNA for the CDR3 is TGTGCCAGCAGCACCCGGTGGGCCTCTGGAAACACCATATATTTT.

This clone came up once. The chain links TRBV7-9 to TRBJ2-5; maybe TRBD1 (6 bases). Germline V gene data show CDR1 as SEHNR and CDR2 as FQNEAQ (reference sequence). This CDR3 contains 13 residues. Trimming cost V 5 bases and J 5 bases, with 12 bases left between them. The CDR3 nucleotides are TGTGCCAGCAGCCCGGACAGCGAGGAGACCCAGTACTTC. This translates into CASSPDSEETQYF.

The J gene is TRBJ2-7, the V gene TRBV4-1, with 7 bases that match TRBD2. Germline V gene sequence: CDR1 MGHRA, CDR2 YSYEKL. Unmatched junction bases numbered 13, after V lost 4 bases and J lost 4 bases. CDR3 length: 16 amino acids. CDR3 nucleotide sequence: TGCGCCAGCAGCCCTCTGGGAGGGACGGCTAAATACGAGCAGTACTTC. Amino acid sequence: CASSPLGGTAKYEQYF.